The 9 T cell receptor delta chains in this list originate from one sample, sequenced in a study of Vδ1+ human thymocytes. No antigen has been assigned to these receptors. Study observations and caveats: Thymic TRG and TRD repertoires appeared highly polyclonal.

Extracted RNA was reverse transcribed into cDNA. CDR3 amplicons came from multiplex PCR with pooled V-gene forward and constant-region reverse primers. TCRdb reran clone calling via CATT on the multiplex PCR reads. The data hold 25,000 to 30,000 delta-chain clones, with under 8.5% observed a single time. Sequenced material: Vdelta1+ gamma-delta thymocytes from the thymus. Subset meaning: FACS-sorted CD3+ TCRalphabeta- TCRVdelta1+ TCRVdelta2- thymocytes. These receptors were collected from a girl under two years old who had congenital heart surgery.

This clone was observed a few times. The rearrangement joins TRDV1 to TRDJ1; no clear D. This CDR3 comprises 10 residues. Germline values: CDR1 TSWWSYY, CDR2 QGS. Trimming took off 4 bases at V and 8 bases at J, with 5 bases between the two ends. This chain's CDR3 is CALGGAKLIF. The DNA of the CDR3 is TGTGCTCTTGGGGGGGCCAAACTCATCTTT.

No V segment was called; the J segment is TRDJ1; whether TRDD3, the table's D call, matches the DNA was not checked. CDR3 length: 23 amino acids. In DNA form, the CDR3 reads TGTGCCTGTTTCTTCCTCGACCTACTGGGGGATACCTCCCGCCGAGAATACACCGATAAACTCATCTTT. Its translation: CACFFLDLLGDTSRREYTDKLIF.

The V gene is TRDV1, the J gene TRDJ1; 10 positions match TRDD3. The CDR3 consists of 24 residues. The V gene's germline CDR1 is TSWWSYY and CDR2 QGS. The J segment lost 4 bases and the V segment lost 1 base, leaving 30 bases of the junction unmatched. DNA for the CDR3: TGTGCTCTTGGGGAACCCACTTCCTACTTACTGGGGGATCTTGTCCCCCACATTGGCGATAAACTCATCTTT. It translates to CALGEPTSYLLGDLVPHIGDKLIF.

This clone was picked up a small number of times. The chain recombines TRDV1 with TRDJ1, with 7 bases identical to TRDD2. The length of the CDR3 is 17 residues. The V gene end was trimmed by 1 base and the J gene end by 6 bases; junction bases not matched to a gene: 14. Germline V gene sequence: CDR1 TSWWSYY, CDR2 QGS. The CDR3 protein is CALGEPGGVPTFYKLIF. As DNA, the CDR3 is TGTGCTCTTGGGGAACCGGGGGGCGTTCCTACGTTTTATAAACTCATCTTT.

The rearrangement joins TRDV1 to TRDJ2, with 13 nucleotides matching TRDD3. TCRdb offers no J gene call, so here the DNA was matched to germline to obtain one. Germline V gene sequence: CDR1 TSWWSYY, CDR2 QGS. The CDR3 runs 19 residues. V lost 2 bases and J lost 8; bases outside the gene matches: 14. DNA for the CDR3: TGTGCTCTTGGGGAAGCTGTTAAGGCCCCACTGGGGGATACGGCACAACTCTTCTTT. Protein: CALGEAVKAPLGDTAQLFF.

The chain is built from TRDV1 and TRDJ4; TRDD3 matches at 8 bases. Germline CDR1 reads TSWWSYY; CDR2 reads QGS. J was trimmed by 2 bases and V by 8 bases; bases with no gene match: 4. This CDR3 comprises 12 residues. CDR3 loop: CALTYWGRPLIF. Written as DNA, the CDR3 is TGTGCTCTTACGTACTGGGGGAGACCCCTGATCTTT.

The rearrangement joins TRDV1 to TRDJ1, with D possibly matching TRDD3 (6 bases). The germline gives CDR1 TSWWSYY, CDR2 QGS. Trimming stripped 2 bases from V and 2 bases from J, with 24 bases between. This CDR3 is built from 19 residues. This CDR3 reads CALGESLPLGRRYTDKLIF. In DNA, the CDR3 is TGTGCTCTTGGGGAATCACTACCCCTGGGGAGAAGATATACCGATAAACTCATCTTT.

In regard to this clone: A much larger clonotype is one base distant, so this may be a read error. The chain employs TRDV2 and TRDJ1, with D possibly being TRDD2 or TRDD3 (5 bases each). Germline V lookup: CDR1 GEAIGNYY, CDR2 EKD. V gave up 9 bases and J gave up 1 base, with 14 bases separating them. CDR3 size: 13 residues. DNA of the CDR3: TGTGCCCGTCCCTACTGGCTCACCGATAAACTCATCTTT. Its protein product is CARPYWLTDKLIF.

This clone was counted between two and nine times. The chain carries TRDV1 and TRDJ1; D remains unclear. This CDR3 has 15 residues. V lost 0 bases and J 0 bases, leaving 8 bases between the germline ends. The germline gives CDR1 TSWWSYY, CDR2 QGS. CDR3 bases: TGTGCTCTTGGGGAACTGACTATTTACACCGATAAACTCATCTTT. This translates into CALGELTIYTDKLIF.